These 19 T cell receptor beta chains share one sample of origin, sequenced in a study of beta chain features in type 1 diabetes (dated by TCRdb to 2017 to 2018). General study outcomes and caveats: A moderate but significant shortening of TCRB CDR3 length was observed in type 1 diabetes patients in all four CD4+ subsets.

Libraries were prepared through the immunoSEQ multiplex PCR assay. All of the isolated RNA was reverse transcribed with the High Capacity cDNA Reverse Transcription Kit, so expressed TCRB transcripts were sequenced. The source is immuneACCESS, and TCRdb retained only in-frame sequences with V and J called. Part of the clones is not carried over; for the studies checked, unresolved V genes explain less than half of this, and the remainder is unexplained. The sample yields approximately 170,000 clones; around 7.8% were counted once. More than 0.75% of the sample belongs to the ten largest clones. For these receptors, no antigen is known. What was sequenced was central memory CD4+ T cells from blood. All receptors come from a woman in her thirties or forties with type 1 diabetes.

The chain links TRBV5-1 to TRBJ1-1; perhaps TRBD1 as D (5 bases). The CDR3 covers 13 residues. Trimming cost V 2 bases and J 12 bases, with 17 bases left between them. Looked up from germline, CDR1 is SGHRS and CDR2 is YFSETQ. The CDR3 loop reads CASSLEDTHKTFF. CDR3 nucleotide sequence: TGCGCCAGCAGCTTAGAGGACACCCATAAGACTTTCTTT.

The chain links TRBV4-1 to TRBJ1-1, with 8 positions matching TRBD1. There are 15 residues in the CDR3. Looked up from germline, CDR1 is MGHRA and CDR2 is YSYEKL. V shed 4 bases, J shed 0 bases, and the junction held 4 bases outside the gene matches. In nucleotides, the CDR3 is TGCGCCAGCAGCCGCGGACAGGGTTTGAACACTGAAGCTTTCTTT. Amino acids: CASSRGQGLNTEAFF.

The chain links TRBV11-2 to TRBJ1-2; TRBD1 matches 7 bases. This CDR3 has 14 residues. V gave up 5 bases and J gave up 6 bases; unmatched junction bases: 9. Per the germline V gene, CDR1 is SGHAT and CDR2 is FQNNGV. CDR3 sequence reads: CASSPRQGNNGYTF. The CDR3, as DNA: TGTGCCAGCAGCCCCCGACAGGGTAATAATGGCTACACCTTC.

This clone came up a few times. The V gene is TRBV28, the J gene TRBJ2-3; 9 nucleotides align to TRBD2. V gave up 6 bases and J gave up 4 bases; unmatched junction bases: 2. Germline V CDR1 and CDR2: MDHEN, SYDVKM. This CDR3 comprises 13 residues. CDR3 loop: CASRAGGSDTQYF. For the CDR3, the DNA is TGTGCCAGCAGGGCGGGAGGGTCAGATACGCAGTATTTT. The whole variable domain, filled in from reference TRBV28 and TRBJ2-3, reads DVKVTQSSRYLVKRTGEKVFLECVQDMDHENMFWYRQDPGLGLRLIYFSYDVKMKEKGDIPEGYSVSREKKERFSLILESASTNQTSMYLCASRAGGSDTQYFGPGTRLTVL.

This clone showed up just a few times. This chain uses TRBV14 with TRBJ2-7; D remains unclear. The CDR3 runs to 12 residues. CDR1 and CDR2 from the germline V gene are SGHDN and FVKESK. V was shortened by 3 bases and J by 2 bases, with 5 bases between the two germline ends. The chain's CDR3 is CASSHVAYEQYF. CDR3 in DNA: TGTGCCAGCAGCCACGTTGCCTACGAGCAGTACTTC.

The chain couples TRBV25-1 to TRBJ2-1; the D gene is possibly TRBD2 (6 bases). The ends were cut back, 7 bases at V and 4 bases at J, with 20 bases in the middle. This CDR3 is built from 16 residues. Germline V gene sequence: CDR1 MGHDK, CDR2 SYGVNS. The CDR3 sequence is CASKRGGTEPYNEQFF. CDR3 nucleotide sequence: TGTGCCAGCAAAAGAGGAGGGACGGAGCCTTACAATGAGCAGTTCTTC. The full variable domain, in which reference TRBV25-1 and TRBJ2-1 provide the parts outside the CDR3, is EADIYQTPRYLVIGTGKKITLECSQTMGHDKMYWYQQDPGMELHLIHYSYGVNSTEKGDLSSESTVSRIRTEHFPLTLESARPSHTSQYLCASKRGGTEPYNEQFFGPGTRLTVL.

CDR3 sequence: CASSPSRGHNTGELFF. The CDR3 DNA reads as TGTGCCAGCAGCCCGTCCAGGGGGCATAACACCGGGGAGCTGTTTTTT. The V call is TRBV7-8, the J call TRBJ2-2; 8 bases are shared with TRBD1. This CDR3 is 16 amino acids long. The V and J ends lost 5 bases and 2 bases, in that order; junction bases with no gene match: 7. CDR1 and CDR2 (germline): SGHVS, FQNEAQ. Combining the CDR3 with reference TRBV7-8 and TRBJ2-2 gives the whole variable domain GAGVSQSPRYKVAKRGQDVALRCDPISGHVSLFWYQQALGQGPEFLTYFQNEAQLDKSGLPSDRFFAERPEGSVSTLKIQRTQQEDSAVYLCASSPSRGHNTGELFFGEGSRLTVL.

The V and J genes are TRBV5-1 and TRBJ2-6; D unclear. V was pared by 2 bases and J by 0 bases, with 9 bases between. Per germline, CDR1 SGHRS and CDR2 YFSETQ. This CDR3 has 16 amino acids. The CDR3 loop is CASSFTVPSGANVLTF. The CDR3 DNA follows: TGCGCCAGCAGCTTTACAGTCCCCTCTGGGGCCAACGTCCTGACTTTC.

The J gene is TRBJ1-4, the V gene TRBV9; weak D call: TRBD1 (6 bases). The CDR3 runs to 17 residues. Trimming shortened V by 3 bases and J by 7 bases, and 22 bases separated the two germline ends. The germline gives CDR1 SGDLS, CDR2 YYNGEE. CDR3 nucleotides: TGTGCCAGCAGCGCCCCACCACAGGGCAGGGTCGGTGAAAAACTGTTTTTT. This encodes CASSAPPQGRVGEKLFF. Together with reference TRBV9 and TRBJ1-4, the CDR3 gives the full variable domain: DSGVTQTPKHLITATGQRVTLRCSPRSGDLSVYWYQQSLDQGLQFLIQYYNGEERAKGNILERFSAQQFPDLHSELNLSSLELGDSALYFCASSAPPQGRVGEKLFFGSGTQLSVL.

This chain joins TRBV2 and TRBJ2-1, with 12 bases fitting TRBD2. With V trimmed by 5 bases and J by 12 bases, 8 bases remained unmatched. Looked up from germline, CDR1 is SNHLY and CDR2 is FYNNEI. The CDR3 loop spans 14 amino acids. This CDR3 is CASSQGLAGKAQFF. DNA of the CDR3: TGTGCCAGCAGTCAAGGACTAGCGGGGAAGGCGCAGTTCTTC.

The CDR3 protein is CASEGETSTDTQYF. CDR3 nucleotides: TGTGCCTCCGAGGGCGAAACTAGCACAGATACGCAGTATTTT. The rearrangement uses TRBV30 and TRBJ2-3, with D possibly matching TRBD2 (5 bases). Germline CDR1 reads GTSNPN; CDR2 reads SVGIG (reference sequence). The length of the CDR3 is 14 residues. V was clipped by 7 bases and J by 0 bases, with 14 bases between them.

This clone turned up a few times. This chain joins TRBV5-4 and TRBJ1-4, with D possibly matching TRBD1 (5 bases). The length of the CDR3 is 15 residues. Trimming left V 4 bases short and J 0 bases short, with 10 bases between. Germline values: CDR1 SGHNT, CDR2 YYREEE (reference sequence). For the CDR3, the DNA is TGTGCCAGCAGCAACCCGACAGCAACTAATGAAAAACTGTTTTTT. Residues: CASSNPTATNEKLFF.

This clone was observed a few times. The CDR3 DNA is TGCGCCAGCAGCCAGGCAAGCGACAGGGGATCTCAGCCCCAGCATTTT. This gives the protein CASSQASDRGSQPQHF. This rearrangement joins TRBV4-3 to TRBJ1-5; 8 nucleotides line up with TRBD1. The CDR3 has 16 residues. V shed 3 bases, J shed 6 bases, and the junction held 10 bases outside the gene matches. The germline gives CDR1 LGHNA, CDR2 YSLEER.

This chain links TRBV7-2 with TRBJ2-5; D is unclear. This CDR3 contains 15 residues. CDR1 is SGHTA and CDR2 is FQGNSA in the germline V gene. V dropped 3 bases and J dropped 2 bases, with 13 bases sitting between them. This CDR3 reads CASSFGLPRQETQYF. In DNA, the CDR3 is TGTGCCAGCAGCTTCGGCCTGCCGCGGCAAGAGACCCAGTACTTC.

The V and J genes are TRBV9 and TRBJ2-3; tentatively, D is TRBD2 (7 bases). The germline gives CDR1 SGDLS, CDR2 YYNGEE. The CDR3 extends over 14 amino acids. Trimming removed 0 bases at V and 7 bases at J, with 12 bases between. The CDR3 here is CASSVEGGGNTQYF. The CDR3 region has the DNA TGTGCCAGCAGCGTAGAAGGGGGAGGGAATACGCAGTATTTT.

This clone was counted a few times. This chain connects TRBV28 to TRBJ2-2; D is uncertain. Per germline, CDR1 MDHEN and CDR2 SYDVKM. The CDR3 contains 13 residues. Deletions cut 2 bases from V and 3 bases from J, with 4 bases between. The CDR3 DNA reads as TGTGCCAGCAGTTTACGGTACACCGGGGAGCTGTTTTTT. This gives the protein CASSLRYTGELFF.

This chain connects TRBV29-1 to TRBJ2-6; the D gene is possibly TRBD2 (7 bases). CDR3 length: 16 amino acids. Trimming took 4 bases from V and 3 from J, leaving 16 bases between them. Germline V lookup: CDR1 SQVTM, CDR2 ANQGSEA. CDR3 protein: CSVGPRGGHGANVLTF. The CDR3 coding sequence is TGCAGCGTTGGGCCCAGGGGAGGGCATGGGGCCAACGTCCTGACTTTC.

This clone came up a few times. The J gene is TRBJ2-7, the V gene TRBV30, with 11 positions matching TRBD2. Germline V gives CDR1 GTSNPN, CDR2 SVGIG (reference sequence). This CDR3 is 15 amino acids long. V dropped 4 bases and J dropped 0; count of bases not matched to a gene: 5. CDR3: CAWTSGRRSSYEQYF. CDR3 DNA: TGTGCCTGGACTAGCGGGAGGCGTTCCTCCTACGAGCAGTACTTC.

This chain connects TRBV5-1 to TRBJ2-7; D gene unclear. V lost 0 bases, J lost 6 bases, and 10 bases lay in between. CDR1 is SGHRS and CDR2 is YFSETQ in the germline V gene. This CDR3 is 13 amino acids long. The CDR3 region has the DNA TGCGCCAGCAGCTTGGAATCTACGGGCGAGCAGTACTTC. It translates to CASSLESTGEQYF.